Below, 28 T cell receptor beta chains from the same sample are listed, as sequenced in a study of cytomegalovirus exposure and HLA in healthy donors. Use of 60 Vbeta and 13 Jbeta primers characterized the PCR. The data were produced by immunoSEQ multiplex PCR, yet TCRdb's version contains in-frame clones alone and is incomplete. Of 130,000 or so clones in the sample, around 75% were seen once. The material sequenced was PBMCs. These receptors originate from a man aged 25 to 40 in good health and CMV-seronegative.

This chain uses TRBV6-1 with TRBJ2-2; the match to TRBD2 covers 10 bases. V trimming: 7 bases; J trimming: 4 bases; junction bases outside the gene matches: 6. Germline V gene data show CDR1 as MNHNS and CDR2 as SASEGT. This CDR3 is 15 amino acids long. The CDR3 DNA reads TGTGCCAGCACTCTAGCGGGAGTTGGCACCGGGGAGCTGTTTTTT. Protein: CASTLAGVGTGELFF.

The V call is TRBV28, the J call TRBJ1-2, with unresolved D. Germline CDR1 reads MDHEN; CDR2 reads SYDVKM. The CDR3 length is 12 residues. V shed 4 bases and J shed 6 bases, with 9 bases lying between them. The CDR3 sequence is CASSSLVDGYTF. In DNA form, the CDR3 reads TGTGCCAGCAGTTCCCTTGTTGATGGCTACACCTTC.

The chain has TRBV19 and TRBJ1-4, with 7 positions matching TRBD1. The CDR3 covers 14 residues. CDR1 LNHDA and CDR2 SQIVND come from the germline V gene (reference sequence). Unmatched junction bases numbered 8, after V lost 6 bases and J lost 7 bases. In DNA, the CDR3 is TGTGCCAGTAGCCTTGGGACAGCTCCTGAAAAACTGTTTTTT. Its translation: CASSLGTAPEKLFF.

This chain joins TRBV30 and TRBJ2-7, with D uncertain. The CDR3 is 11 residues long. The germline V gene encodes CDR1 GTSNPN and CDR2 SVGIG (reference sequence). V lost 3 bases and J lost 0, with 3 bases in between. CDR3 loop: CAWSGSYEQYF. CDR3 nucleotide sequence: TGTGCCTGGAGCGGCTCCTACGAGCAGTACTTC.

The J gene is TRBJ1-1, the V gene TRBV29-1; possibly TRBD1 for D (5 bases). Germline CDR1 and CDR2: SQVTM and ANQGSEA. The CDR3 extends over 14 amino acids. Trimming took 5 bases from V and 1 from J, leaving 14 bases between them. DNA of the CDR3: TGCAGCGTTAGAGCAGGGACTTCGAACACTGAAGCTTTCTTT. As protein: CSVRAGTSNTEAFF.

This clone was picked up one time. This chain uses TRBV5-1 with TRBJ2-3; 12 nucleotides line up with TRBD2. CDR1 and CDR2 from the germline V gene are SGHRS and YFSETQ. There are 18 residues in the CDR3. With V trimmed by 0 bases and J by 2 bases, 7 bases remained unmatched. CDR3 sequence: CASSLGSSGRANTDTQYF. The CDR3 bases are TGCGCCAGCAGCTTGGGGTCTAGCGGGAGGGCGAACACAGATACGCAGTATTTT.

This clone was seen more than once but under ten times. The V and J genes are TRBV7-8 and TRBJ2-5; tentative D call: TRBD2 (5 bases). V dropped 6 bases and J dropped 1 base, with 12 bases sitting between them. Germline assignment: CDR1 SGHVS and CDR2 FQNEAQ. This CDR3 spans 14 amino acids. This CDR3 reads CASRNRGSQETQYF. The CDR3 DNA follows: TGTGCCAGCAGAAATAGAGGGTCCCAAGAGACCCAGTACTTC.

This clone was observed once. This chain connects TRBV7-8 to TRBJ2-7; 10 bases line up with TRBD1. The CDR3 length is 17 residues. J was trimmed by 3 bases and V by 2 bases; bases with no gene match: 10. The germline CDR1 and CDR2 sequences are SGHVS and FQNEAQ. CDR3 residues: CASSLLRGGTGDYEQYF. The CDR3 nucleotides are TGTGCCAGCAGCTTACTACGGGGAGGGACAGGGGACTACGAGCAGTACTTC.

V usage is TRBV27 and J usage is TRBJ2-3; 16 bases map to TRBD2. The CDR3 consists of 18 residues. J lost 0 bases, V lost 6 bases, and 6 bases had no gene match. The germline V gene has CDR1 MNHEY and CDR2 SMNVEV (reference sequence). The CDR3 region is CASSGTSGGAVSTDTQYF. CDR3 DNA: TGTGCCAGCAGCGGGACTAGCGGGGGGGCCGTTAGCACAGATACGCAGTATTTT.

The chain recombines TRBV4-3 with TRBJ2-3; 8 bases are shared with TRBD2. CDR3 length equals 18 residues. Germline V lookup: CDR1 LGHNA, CDR2 YSLEER. Trimming took 4 bases from V and 3 from J; bases not matched to a gene: 15. The CDR3 sequence: CASSPREGAYLMTDTQYF. In DNA form, the CDR3 reads TGCGCCAGCAGCCCCCGGGAGGGCGCGTACTTAATGACAGATACGCAGTATTTT.

The genes are TRBV4-3 and TRBJ1-4; no clear D gene. The CDR3 runs to 15 residues. V was cut by 1 base and J by 2 bases, with 8 bases left in between. Germline V gene sequence: CDR1 LGHNA, CDR2 YSLEER. In DNA form, the CDR3 reads TGCGCCAGCAGCCAAGGGGAGGGTACTAATGAAAAACTGTTTTTT. It codes for CASSQGEGTNEKLFF.

The chain links TRBV6-4 to TRBJ2-1, with D possibly being TRBD2 (6 bases). The CDR3 loop spans 14 amino acids. Germline assignment: CDR1 MRHNA and CDR2 SNTAGT. V lost 2 bases and J lost 1, with 6 bases in between. CDR3 nucleotides: TGTGCCAGCAGTGACGGGGGGTCCTACAATGAGCAGTTCTTC. It encodes CASSDGGSYNEQFF.

Of note for this clone: The CDR3 carries no conserved terminal phenylalanine or tryptophan, so it likely arises from a read error. Because the CDR3's place on the DNA is in doubt, the DNA is left out and the CDR3 is given as listed by TCRdb. The chain joins TRBV6-6 to TRBJ1-1. CDR1 and CDR2 (germline): MNHNY, SVGAGI (reference sequence). The CDR3 extends over 14 residues, inclusive of both ends. The CDR3 here is CASSDAVLNTEALV.

This rearrangement joins TRBV7-9 to TRBJ1-5; perhaps TRBD1 as D (5 bases). Trimming cost V 6 bases and J 1 base, with 10 bases left between them. The CDR3 is made up of 14 amino acids. The germline CDR1 and CDR2 sequences are SEHNR and FQNEAQ (reference sequence). In nucleotides, the CDR3 is TGTGCCAGCAGTTCAGGGTTCAGCAATCAGCCCCAGCATTTT. Translating gives CASSSGFSNQPQHF.

The chain joins TRBV27 to TRBJ2-7; a weak D match, TRBD1 (5 bases). V was clipped by 2 bases and J by 3 bases, with 29 bases between them. The CDR3 is 20 amino acids. The germline gives CDR1 MNHEY, CDR2 SMNVEV (reference sequence). CDR3 protein: CASSLLAGAGKLPTFYEQYF. The DNA of the CDR3 is TGTGCCAGCAGTTTACTGGCTGGGGCAGGGAAACTCCCTACCTTCTACGAGCAGTACTTC.

The chain combines TRBV28 with TRBJ2-4; TRBD1 matches 9 bases. J was trimmed by 3 bases and V by 5 bases; bases with no gene match: 5. Looked up from germline, CDR1 is MDHEN and CDR2 is SYDVKM. The CDR3 is made up of 15 amino acids. The chain's CDR3 is CASSTGGADKNIQYF. Written as DNA, the CDR3 is TGTGCCAGCAGTACAGGGGGCGCAGACAAAAACATTCAGTACTTC.

This chain links TRBV19 with TRBJ2-2, with D maybe TRBD1 (6 bases). Looked up from germline, CDR1 is LNHDA and CDR2 is SQIVND (reference sequence). The length of the CDR3 is 13 residues. Trimming pared 8 bases from V and 6 bases from J, leaving 13 bases between. CDR3 sequence: CASQFRGAGELFF. CDR3 nucleotides: TGTGCCAGTCAATTCAGGGGAGCCGGGGAGCTGTTTTTT.

J is TRBJ1-5 and V is TRBV19; 7 nucleotides line up with TRBD1. CDR3 size: 17 residues. With V trimmed by 2 bases and J by 1 base, 8 bases remained unmatched. Germline V gene sequence: CDR1 LNHDA, CDR2 SQIVND (reference sequence). For the CDR3, the DNA is TGTGCCAGTAGTATAACCCCTCGACAGGGAAGCAATCAGCCCCAGCATTTT. This encodes CASSITPRQGSNQPQHF.

The sample holds a few counts of this clone. The chain is built from TRBV7-9 and TRBJ1-6; D is uncertain. Germline CDR1 SEHNR, CDR2 FQNEAQ (reference sequence). Trimming took off 5 bases at V and 12 bases at J, with 11 bases between the two ends. This CDR3 comprises 12 residues. CDR3 residues: CASSLPGEPLHF. CDR3 sequence (DNA): TGTGCCAGCAGCCTACCCGGGGAACCCCTCCACTTT.

The chain combines TRBV19 with TRBJ2-6; 8 nucleotides match TRBD1. With V trimmed by 5 bases and J by 0 bases, 9 bases remained unmatched. CDR1 and CDR2 (germline): LNHDA, SQIVND (reference sequence). This CDR3 has 18 amino acids. The CDR3, as DNA: TGTGCCAGTAGTTATGCGGGACAGGTCCTCTCTGGGGCCAACGTCCTGACTTTC. Its protein is CASSYAGQVLSGANVLTF.

The V and J genes are TRBV4-1 and TRBJ2-5; 11 bases are a match to TRBD2. Germline V lookup: CDR1 MGHRA, CDR2 YSYEKL. The CDR3 consists of 16 residues. Germline trimming cut 4 bases from V and 2 bases from J; bases unmatched to any gene: 6. Here the CDR3 reads CASSPTSGRDQETQYF. CDR3 nucleotide sequence: TGCGCCAGCAGCCCCACTAGCGGGAGAGATCAAGAGACCCAGTACTTC.

Only a few counts were recorded for this clone. In DNA, the CDR3 is TGTGCCAGCAGCGTAGTACCCCCCGGGACTAGGGACTACGAGCAGTACTTC. Its protein product is CASSVVPPGTRDYEQYF. The rearrangement links TRBV9 to TRBJ2-7; 8 bases line up with TRBD2. Germline V gene data show CDR1 as SGDLS and CDR2 as YYNGEE. CDR3 length equals 17 residues. V dropped 0 bases and J dropped 3; count of bases not matched to a gene: 11.

The DNA for the CDR3 is TGTGCCAGCAGCGGCCCGGGGGTTGATGAAAAACTGTTTTTT. Protein: CASSGPGVDEKLFF. This chain connects TRBV7-9 to TRBJ1-4, with TRBD1 as a possible D gene (5 bases). Trimming removed 5 bases from V and 6 bases from J, with 13 bases in between. The CDR3 has 14 amino acids. Germline-derived CDR1 and CDR2 are SEHNR and FQNEAQ (reference sequence). The complete variable domain, with remaining parts taken from reference TRBV7-9 and TRBJ1-4, reads DTGVSQNPRHKITKRGQNVTFRCDPISEHNRLYWYRQTLGQGPEFLTYFQNEAQLEKSRLLSDRFSAERPKGSFSTLEIQRTEQGDSAMYLCASSGPGVDEKLFFGSGTQLSVL.

The chain has TRBV7-9 and TRBJ2-7, with D unclear. V dropped 1 base and J dropped 3 bases, with 10 bases sitting between them. CDR1 is SEHNR, CDR2 FQNEAQ, per germline (reference sequence). The CDR3 loop spans 14 amino acids. The CDR3 bases are TGTGCCAGCAGCTTAGTAGGCGGCCTCTACGAGCAGTACTTC. Its translation: CASSLVGGLYEQYF.

The V and J genes are TRBV30 and TRBJ1-3, with D possibly TRBD1 on 6 matching bases. Per the germline V gene, CDR1 is GTSNPN and CDR2 is SVGIG (reference sequence). Trimming pared 3 bases from V and 0 bases from J, leaving 12 bases between. CDR3 size: 15 residues. The chain's CDR3 is CAWSGTGRSGNTIYF. The CDR3 bases are TGTGCCTGGAGCGGTACAGGGCGCTCTGGAAACACCATATATTTT. Together with reference TRBV30 and TRBJ1-3, the CDR3 gives the full variable domain: SQTIHQWPATLVQPVGSPLSLECTVEGTSNPNLYWYRQAAGRGLQLLFYSVGIGQISSEVPQNLSASRPQDRQFILSSKKLLLSDSGFYLCAWSGTGRSGNTIYFGEGSWLTVV.

This CDR3 is CASTASGTSGGSSYNEQFF. The DNA for the CDR3 is TGTGCCAGCACCGCATCCGGGACTAGCGGGGGGAGCTCCTACAATGAGCAGTTCTTC. The chain employs TRBV9 and TRBJ2-1; TRBD2 matches at 15 bases. The V gene end was trimmed by 6 bases and the J gene end by 0 bases; junction bases not matched to a gene: 10. CDR1 is SGDLS, CDR2 YYNGEE, per germline. The CDR3 has 19 residues.

A few counts support this clone. This chain connects TRBV6-5 to TRBJ1-3; D perhaps matches TRBD1 (6 bases). Per germline, CDR1 MNHEY and CDR2 SVGAGI. The CDR3 runs to 16 residues. Deletions cut 0 bases from V and 3 bases from J, with 12 bases between. CDR3: CASSYSTGRLGNTIYF. For the CDR3, the DNA is TGTGCCAGCAGTTACTCCACAGGGCGACTTGGAAACACCATATATTTT.

This chain links TRBV10-3 with TRBJ2-7; no firm D call. CDR3 length: 11 residues. Germline V gene data show CDR1 as ENHRY and CDR2 as SYGVKD. V lost 10 bases to trimming and J lost 0 bases, with 7 bases between them. CDR3 region: CATSGSYEQYF. DNA of the CDR3: TGTGCCACCTCCGGCTCCTACGAGCAGTACTTC.